The 32 T cell receptor beta chains reported below all come from one sample, sequenced in a study of regulatory T cells in long-lasting Graves disease. Researchers made TCR beta libraries by using iRepertoire HTBI primers and running Arm-PCR on CDR3 regions. One entry per CDR3 protein results from TCRdb running MiXCR on the multiplex PCR reads. The repertoire holds 400,000 to 500,000 distinct CDR3 sequences, with roughly 15% as singletons. Time point reported: newly diagnosed GD, antithyroid drugs for less than 3 months. With RNA extracted from PBMCs as input, the TCR library was made. This sample also belongs to another study, concerning T cells in Graves' hyperthyroidism and ophthalmopathy.

The source was peripheral blood mononuclear cells (PBMCs), collected at new diagnosis, from a patient treated with antithyroid drugs. The origin of the receptors is a woman younger than 30 with Graves disease.

Concerning this clonotype itself: Being one base from a much bigger clone, this may be a read error. The DNA is left out, because the CDR3 cannot be placed on it with certainty; the CDR3 is given as TCRdb lists it. The chain recombines TRBV28 with TRBJ1-4. The CDR3 contains 15 residues when both ends are counted. The germline gives CDR1 MDHEN, CDR2 SYDVKM. This CDR3 is CASSSSGATNEKLFF.

This clonotype was seen only a few times. The chain employs TRBV20-1 and TRBJ2-7; 12 bases align to TRBD1. From germline, CDR1 is DFQATT and CDR2 SNEGSKA (reference sequence). The length of the CDR3 is 13 residues. This CDR3 reads CGSSGTGGTEQYF. CDR3 sequence (DNA): TGCGGGTCCTCGGGGACAGGGGGCACGGAGCAGTACTTC.

The chain employs TRBV30 and TRBJ2-6, with D unclear. The CDR3 is 14 residues long. Germline CDR1 is GTSNPN and CDR2 is SVGIG (reference sequence). V shed 2 bases and J shed 0 bases, with 5 bases lying between them. CDR3 in amino acids: CAWSRGSGANVLTF. The CDR3 DNA follows: TGTGCCTGGAGTAGAGGCTCTGGGGCCAACGTCCTGACTTTC.

This rearrangement joins TRBV18 to TRBJ2-5, with 7 bases identical to TRBD2. The ends lost 2 bases at V and 9 bases at J; junction bases unmatched: 18. This CDR3 has 17 amino acids. Germline V gene lookup returns CDR1 KGHSH and CDR2 LQKENI. CDR3 sequence (DNA): TGTGCCAGCTCACCAACAGTCGGGACTACCGCCCAGGAGTCCCAGTACTTC. It yields the protein CASSPTVGTTAQESQYF.

This clonotype was seen more than once but under ten times. V gene TRBV4-3 combines with J gene TRBJ2-1, with 9 bases identical to TRBD2. There are 15 residues in the CDR3. J was trimmed by 7 bases and V by 1 base; bases with no gene match: 5. Germline-derived CDR1 and CDR2 are LGHNA and YSLEER. This CDR3 reads CASSQARLAVNEQFF. CDR3 DNA: TGCGCCAGCAGCCAAGCTCGACTAGCGGTAAATGAGCAGTTCTTC.

This clonotype was observed many times. This chain uses TRBV3-1 with TRBJ2-7, with D possibly matching TRBD1 (6 bases). Trimming pared 4 bases from V and 0 bases from J, leaving 16 bases between. Germline V CDR1 and CDR2: LGHDT, YNNKEL (reference sequence). The length of the CDR3 is 16 residues. The CDR3 nucleotides read TGTGCCAGCAGCCGTGTCCGGGACAAAGGCTCCTACGAGCAGTACTTC. This gives the protein CASSRVRDKGSYEQYF.

The J gene is TRBJ2-2, the V gene TRBV6-1, with D perhaps given as TRBD1 or TRBD2 (6 bases each). Germline CDR1 MNHNS, CDR2 SASEGT. V lost 6 bases, J lost 0 bases, and 20 bases lay in between. The CDR3 covers 18 residues. CDR3 amino acids: CASRLGGEMNANTGELFF. The CDR3, as DNA: TGTGCCAGCAGACTCGGGGGCGAGATGAACGCGAACACCGGGGAGCTGTTTTTT.

This clonotype showed up just a few times. In nucleotides, the CDR3 is TGTGCCTGGAGTGTAGGGTCGGCAGGGGGCACAGATACGCAGTATTTT. Its translation is CAWSVGSAGGTDTQYF. The V gene is TRBV30, the J gene TRBJ2-3, with TRBD1 as a possible D gene (6 bases). The CDR3 covers 16 residues. Germline V gene sequence: CDR1 GTSNPN, CDR2 SVGIG (reference sequence). Trimming stripped 0 bases from V and 1 base from J, with 14 bases between.

This clonotype was counted ten times or more. The chain uses TRBV12-3 or TRBV12-4 and TRBJ2-7, with D perhaps matching TRBD1 (8 bases). The CDR3 consists of 15 residues. V was clipped by 7 bases and J by 7 bases, with 23 bases between them. DNA of the CDR3: TGTGCCAGCATTAAACAGGGGGGGATCTTTAGTGAGCAGTACTTC. Its protein product is CASIKQGGIFSEQYF.

The sample holds a few counts of this clonotype. The genes are TRBV28 and TRBJ2-2; TRBD2 might be the D (7 bases). The CDR3 loop spans 16 amino acids. Trimming stripped 10 bases from V and 9 bases from J, with 27 bases between. The germline V gene encodes CDR1 MDHEN and CDR2 SYDVKM. CDR3 bases: TGTGCCACCAGGGGCTTGCGGGAGCCCCGGGACCGGGAGCTGTTTTTT. It encodes CATRGLREPRDRELFF.

In this sample, this clonotype turned up many times. The rearrangement joins TRBV29-1 to TRBJ2-7; possibly TRBD2 for D (5 bases). V dropped 6 bases and J dropped 0 bases, with 15 bases sitting between them. This CDR3 is built from 14 residues. Germline lookup yields CDR1 SQVTM and CDR2 ANQGSEA. The CDR3 here is CSVPRAGSSYEQYF. In DNA, the CDR3 is TGCAGCGTGCCCCGGGCGGGTAGCTCCTACGAGCAGTACTTC.

The chain combines TRBV6-1 with TRBJ2-1; 9 nucleotides align to TRBD2. This CDR3 comprises 14 residues. After removal of 6 bases from V and 8 bases from J, the junction contained 8 bases not matched to a gene. In germline, CDR1 is MNHNS, CDR2 SASEGT. DNA of the CDR3: TGTGCCAGCAGCAGGGCGGGGGGGAGGGATGAGCAGTTCTTC. This encodes CASSRAGGRDEQFF.

This chain links TRBV7-2 with TRBJ1-3; 8 bases align to TRBD1. The CDR3 spans 13 residues. With 5 bases clipped from V and 7 bases from J, the junction kept 4 bases outside the gene matches. Germline V gives CDR1 SGHTA, CDR2 FQGNSA. CDR3 DNA: TGTGCCAGCAGCCCGAGGACAGGGAACACCATATATTTT. This codes for CASSPRTGNTIYF.

This clonotype was seen ten or more times. This chain uses TRBV24-1 with TRBJ2-1, with D perhaps matching TRBD1 (6 bases). The CDR3 consists of 17 residues. Germline V gene sequence: CDR1 KGHDR, CDR2 SFDVKD. Trimming shortened V by 4 bases and J by 6 bases, and 21 bases separated the two germline ends. The CDR3, as DNA: TGTGCCACCAGTGACCCTTCTAAGGGGAAAGGGGGCAATGAGCAGTTCTTC. Its protein product is CATSDPSKGKGGNEQFF.

Note on this clonotype: It may be a read error: a sequence one base away is much more abundant. The CDR3 carries no conserved terminal phenylalanine or tryptophan, so it likely arises from a read error. The rearrangement uses TRBV2 and TRBJ1-1; 7 positions agree with TRBD1. Per the germline V gene, CDR1 is SNHLY and CDR2 is FYNNEI. This CDR3 is built from 15 residues. V shed 7 bases and J 5 bases; nucleotides not matched to a gene: 13. CDR3 in amino acids: CASIPRGGAGTEAFS. The CDR3 DNA reads TGTGCCAGCATCCCCAGGGGGGGGGCGGGGACTGAAGCTTTCTCT.

This clonotype has a count of ten or more. The V and J genes are TRBV3-1 and TRBJ2-7, with 9 bases lining up with TRBD1. This CDR3 is 16 amino acids long. Germline CDR1 is LGHDT and CDR2 is YNNKEL (reference sequence). V lost 1 base to trimming and J lost 9 bases; unmatched junction nucleotides: 13. The CDR3: CASSQAKGTGLRLQYF. The CDR3 region has the DNA TGTGCCAGCAGCCAAGCCAAAGGGACAGGGTTGCGCCTGCAGTACTTC.

This clonotype was counted at least ten times. The chain uses TRBV20-1 and TRBJ2-1; 7 nucleotides line up with TRBD2. Per germline, CDR1 DFQATT and CDR2 SNEGSKA (reference sequence). This CDR3 region has 16 residues. V lost 0 bases, J lost 3 bases, and 8 bases stayed unmatched. The CDR3 sequence: CSARDVGRRVYNEQFF. DNA of the CDR3: TGCAGTGCTAGAGATGTCGGGAGGCGGGTCTACAATGAGCAGTTCTTC.

This clonotype came up many times. V is TRBV11-2 and J is TRBJ2-7; D is perhaps TRBD1 (6 bases). The germline gives CDR1 SGHAT, CDR2 FQNNGV. The CDR3 has 13 amino acids. The V end lost 6 bases, the J end lost 6 bases, and 15 bases lay between the germline ends. CDR3 nucleotide sequence: TGTGCCAGCAGTCAGGACAGAAAGATCGAGCAGTACTTC. It codes for CASSQDRKIEQYF.

This clonotype was counted ten times or more. The chain links TRBV18 to TRBJ1-5; 8 nucleotides match TRBD1. Trimming at V came to 5 bases and at J to 5 bases, leaving 5 bases not matched to a gene. Germline V lookup: CDR1 KGHSH, CDR2 LQKENI. This CDR3 is built from 14 residues. CDR3 residues: CASSEDRADQPQHF. The CDR3, as DNA: TGTGCCAGCTCAGAGGACAGGGCTGATCAGCCCCAGCATTTT.

The chain has TRBV6-2 or TRBV6-3 and TRBJ2-7, with D perhaps matching TRBD2 (6 bases). Germline V gene data show CDR1 as MNHEY and CDR2 as SVGEGT. Trimming stripped 3 bases from V and 3 bases from J, with 12 bases between. CDR3 length: 14 residues. The CDR3 region is CASSYSWEDYEQYF. The CDR3 region has the DNA TGTGCCAGCAGTTATAGCTGGGAGGACTACGAGCAGTACTTC.

The CDR3 DNA reads TGTGCCAGTGAGGACAGGGCTGGGGCCAACGTCCTGACTTTC. It yields the protein CASEDRAGANVLTF. J is TRBJ2-6 and V is TRBV19; 8 positions match TRBD1. J lost 2 bases, V lost 8 bases, and 2 bases had no gene match. The length of the CDR3 is 14 residues. CDR1 is LNHDA and CDR2 is SQIVND in the germline V gene (reference sequence).

The J gene is TRBJ2-1, the V gene TRBV5-1, with 7 nucleotides matching TRBD1. The CDR3 is 15 amino acids. Germline lookup yields CDR1 SGHRS and CDR2 YFSETQ. Trimming removed 4 bases from V and 3 bases from J; junction bases left unmatched: 7. The CDR3 DNA reads as TGCGCCAGCAGCCAATCCGGGACAGACTACAATGAGCAGTTCTTC. It yields the protein CASSQSGTDYNEQFF. Full variable domain (rest looked up from reference TRBV5-1 and TRBJ2-1): KAGVTQTPRYLIKTRGQQVTLSCSPISGHRSVSWYQQTPGQGLQFLFEYFSETQRNKGNFPGRFSGRQFSNSRSEMNVSTLELGDSALYLCASSQSGTDYNEQFFGPGTRLTVL.

This clonotype was observed many times. This rearrangement joins TRBV28 to TRBJ2-1; TRBD2 agrees at 7 bases. The CDR3 is 15 amino acids. The V gene end was trimmed by 6 bases and the J gene end by 4 bases; junction bases not matched to a gene: 9. Germline V gene sequence: CDR1 MDHEN, CDR2 SYDVKM. In nucleotides, the CDR3 is TGTGCCAGCAGCATACCGGGACTATCATACAATGAGCAGTTCTTC. Translating gives CASSIPGLSYNEQFF. The complete variable domain, with remaining parts taken from reference TRBV28 and TRBJ2-1, reads DVKVTQSSRYLVKRTGEKVFLECVQDMDHENMFWYRQDPGLGLRLIYFSYDVKMKEKGDIPEGYSVSREKKERFSLILESASTNQTSMYLCASSIPGLSYNEQFFGPGTRLTVL.

This clonotype has a count of ten or more. The chain's CDR3 is CASRPTGIYEQYF. The CDR3 coding sequence is TGTGCCAGCAGACCGACAGGAATATACGAGCAGTACTTC. The chain is built from TRBV3-1 and TRBJ2-7; D may be TRBD1 (6 bases). From germline, CDR1 is LGHDT and CDR2 YNNKEL (reference sequence). V lost 6 bases, J lost 4 bases, and 13 bases lay in between. CDR3 size: 13 residues.

This chain connects TRBV6-5 to TRBJ2-1; perhaps TRBD2 as D (6 bases). The V end lost 2 bases, the J end lost 2 bases, and 10 bases lay between the germline ends. CDR3 length: 15 amino acids. Looked up from germline, CDR1 is MNHEY and CDR2 is SVGAGI. The CDR3: CASSYVLAAYNEQFF. The CDR3 coding sequence is TGTGCCAGCAGTTACGTACTAGCAGCCTACAATGAGCAGTTCTTC.

The V gene is TRBV7-9, the J gene TRBJ2-7; no reliable D call. Germline assignment: CDR1 SEHNR and CDR2 FQNEAQ (reference sequence). This CDR3 spans 15 amino acids. The V gene lost 2 bases and the J gene lost 9 bases, with 20 bases spanning the gap. As DNA, the CDR3 is TGTGCCAGCAGCTTATTCCCCAGGCAGGACCCAATGCAGTACTTC. As protein: CASSLFPRQDPMQYF.

This clonotype was recorded many times. The chain links TRBV29-1 to TRBJ2-1; 12 bases align to TRBD2. The junction had 1 base not matched to a gene; V was cut back by 0 bases and J by 4 bases. The CDR3 loop spans 15 amino acids. Germline V CDR1 and CDR2: SQVTM, ANQGSEA. CDR3 protein: CSVEEGTSGYNEQFF. The CDR3 nucleotides are TGCAGCGTTGAAGAAGGGACTAGCGGGTACAATGAGCAGTTCTTC.

This clonotype has a count of ten or more. The chain uses TRBV18 and TRBJ2-1; possibly TRBD1 for D (6 bases). This CDR3 spans 15 amino acids. Germline CDR1 is KGHSH and CDR2 is LQKENI. V lost 0 bases and J 9 bases, leaving 15 bases between the germline ends. In nucleotides, the CDR3 is TGTGCCAGCTCACCACCAAGGGGGAGAGGGGCTGAGCAGTTCTTC. It is translated as CASSPPRGRGAEQFF.

This clonotype was observed at least ten times. The chain joins TRBV30 to TRBJ2-2; D unresolved. Germline V gene data show CDR1 as GTSNPN and CDR2 as SVGIG (reference sequence). The CDR3 consists of 13 residues. Trimming stripped 0 bases from V and 4 bases from J, with 6 bases between. The DNA for the CDR3 is TGTGCCTGGAGTGTATACGTCACCGGGGAGCTGTTTTTT. Encoded protein: CAWSVYVTGELFF.

This clonotype was counted once. V gene TRBV29-1 combines with J gene TRBJ2-2; TRBD2 aligns across 7 bases. The CDR3 is made up of 15 amino acids. V lost 7 bases to trimming and J lost 2 bases; unmatched junction nucleotides: 10. CDR1 SQVTM and CDR2 ANQGSEA come from the germline V gene. CDR3 residues: CSGGRGVLNTGELFF. DNA of the CDR3: TGCAGCGGGGGGAGGGGAGTATTAAACACCGGGGAGCTGTTTTTT.

Many counts were recorded for this clonotype. The chain joins TRBV20-1 to TRBJ2-7; 13 nucleotides line up with TRBD2. Germline loops: CDR1 DFQATT, CDR2 SNEGSKA (reference sequence). This CDR3 is built from 15 residues. V dropped 5 bases and J dropped 3; count of bases not matched to a gene: 7. CDR3 protein: CSASKGLAGIYEQYF. CDR3 nucleotide sequence: TGCAGTGCTTCTAAGGGACTAGCGGGGATCTACGAGCAGTACTTC.

V and J are TRBV4-2 and TRBJ2-1; maybe TRBD1 (5 bases). The CDR3 length is 15 residues. Trimming pared 1 base from V and 4 bases from J, leaving 11 bases between. CDR1 and CDR2 (germline): LGHNA, YNFKEQ. The CDR3 DNA is TGTGCCAGCAGCCAAGTCGAACAGGCGTACAATGAGCAGTTCTTC. Protein product: CASSQVEQAYNEQFF.